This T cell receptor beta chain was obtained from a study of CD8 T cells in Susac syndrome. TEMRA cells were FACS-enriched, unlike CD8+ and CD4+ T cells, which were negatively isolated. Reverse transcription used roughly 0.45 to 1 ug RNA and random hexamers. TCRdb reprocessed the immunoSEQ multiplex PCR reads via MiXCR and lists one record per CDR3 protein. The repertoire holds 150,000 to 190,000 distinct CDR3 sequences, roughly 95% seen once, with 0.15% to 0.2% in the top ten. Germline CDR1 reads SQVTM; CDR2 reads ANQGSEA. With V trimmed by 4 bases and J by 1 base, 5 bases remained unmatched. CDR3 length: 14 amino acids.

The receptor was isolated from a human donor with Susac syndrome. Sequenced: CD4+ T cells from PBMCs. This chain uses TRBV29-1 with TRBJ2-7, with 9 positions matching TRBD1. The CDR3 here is CSVGGGTGSYEQYF. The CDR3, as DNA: TGCAGCGTTGGGGGCGGGACAGGGTCCTACGAGCAGTACTTC.